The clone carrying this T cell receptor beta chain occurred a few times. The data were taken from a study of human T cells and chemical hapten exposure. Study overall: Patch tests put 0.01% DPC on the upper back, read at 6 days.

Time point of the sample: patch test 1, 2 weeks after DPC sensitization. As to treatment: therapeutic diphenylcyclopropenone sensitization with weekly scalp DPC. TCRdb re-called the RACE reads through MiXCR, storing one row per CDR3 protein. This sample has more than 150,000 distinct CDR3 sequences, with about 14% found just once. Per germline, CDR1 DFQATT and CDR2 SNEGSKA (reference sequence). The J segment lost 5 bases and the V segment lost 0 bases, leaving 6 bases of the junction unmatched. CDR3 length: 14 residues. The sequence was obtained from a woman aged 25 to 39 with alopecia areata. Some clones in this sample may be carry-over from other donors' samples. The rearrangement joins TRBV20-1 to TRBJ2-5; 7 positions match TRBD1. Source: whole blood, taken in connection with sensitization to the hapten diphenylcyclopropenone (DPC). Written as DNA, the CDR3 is TGCAGTGCTAGAGAAACAGGGGCCTCGGAGACCCAGTACTTC. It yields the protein CSARETGASETQYF.